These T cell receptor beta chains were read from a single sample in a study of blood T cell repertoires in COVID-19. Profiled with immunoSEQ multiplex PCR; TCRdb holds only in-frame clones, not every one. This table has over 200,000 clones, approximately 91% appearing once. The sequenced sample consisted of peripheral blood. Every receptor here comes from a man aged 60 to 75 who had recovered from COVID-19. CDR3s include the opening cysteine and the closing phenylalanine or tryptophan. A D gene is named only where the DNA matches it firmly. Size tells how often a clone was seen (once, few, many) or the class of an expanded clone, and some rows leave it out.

cdr3_aa: CASSKKGGTGPEKLFF
cdr3_nt: TGTGCCAGCAGCAAAAAAGGGGGGACAGGGCCTGAAAAACTGTTTTTT
d_call: -
clone_size: -
j_call: TRBJ1-4
cdr3_length: 16
v_call: TRBV21-1

cdr3_aa: CASRKLANQETQYF
cdr3_nt: TGTGCCAGCAGAAAACTAGCGAACCAAGAGACCCAGTACTTC
d_call: TRBD2
clone_size: -
j_call: TRBJ2-5
cdr3_length: 14
v_call: TRBV7-9

cdr3_aa: CASSEEDRTTGTGELFF
cdr3_nt: TGTGCCAGCAGTGAAGAAGACAGGACCACGGGCACCGGGGAGCTGTTTTTT
d_call: -
clone_size: few
j_call: TRBJ2-2
cdr3_length: 17
v_call: TRBV2

cdr3_aa: CASSQDLAGGTDTQYF
cdr3_nt: TGTGCCAGCAGCCAAGACCTAGCGGGGGGCACAGATACGCAGTATTTT
d_call: TRBD2
clone_size: -
j_call: TRBJ2-3
cdr3_length: 16
v_call: TRBV3-1/TRBV3-2

cdr3_aa: CASSIGTGVNYNEQFF
cdr3_nt: TGTGCCAGTAGTATAGGGACGGGAGTAAACTACAATGAGCAGTTCTTC
d_call: -
clone_size: -
j_call: TRBJ2-1
cdr3_length: 16
v_call: TRBV19

cdr3_aa: CASSLRTSGIAREQYF
cdr3_nt: TGTGCCAGCAGCCTCCGGACTAGCGGGATCGCGAGGGAGCAGTACTTC
d_call: TRBD2
clone_size: -
j_call: TRBJ2-7
cdr3_length: 16
v_call: TRBV3-1/TRBV3-2

cdr3_aa: CASSKQGIVNYGYTF
cdr3_nt: TGTGCCAGCAGCAAACAGGGAATCGTAAACTATGGCTACACCTTC
d_call: -
clone_size: -
j_call: TRBJ1-2
cdr3_length: 15
v_call: TRBV9

cdr3_aa: CASSEATGGLRNQPQHF
cdr3_nt: TGTGCCAGCAGTGAAGCAACAGGGGGCCTAAGAAATCAGCCCCAGCATTTT
d_call: TRBD1
clone_size: -
j_call: TRBJ1-5
cdr3_length: 17
v_call: TRBV6-1

cdr3_aa: CASRRTANTEAFF
cdr3_nt: TGTGCCAGCAGGAGGACAGCGAACACTGAAGCTTTCTTT
d_call: -
clone_size: -
j_call: TRBJ1-1
cdr3_length: 13
v_call: TRBV2

cdr3_aa: CASSNQAGPTYEQYF
cdr3_nt: TGCGCCAGCAGCAACCAAGCGGGCCCGACCTACGAGCAGTACTTC
d_call: -
clone_size: -
j_call: TRBJ2-7
cdr3_length: 15
v_call: TRBV5-1

cdr3_aa: CSVDLGGNQPQHF
cdr3_nt: TGCAGCGTTGATTTGGGGGGTAATCAGCCCCAGCATTTT
d_call: -
clone_size: -
j_call: TRBJ1-5
cdr3_length: 13
v_call: TRBV29-1

cdr3_aa: CASSQPGQVYNEQFF
cdr3_nt: TGCGCCAGCAGCCAACCGGGACAGGTCTACAATGAGCAGTTCTTC
d_call: TRBD1
clone_size: once
j_call: TRBJ2-1
cdr3_length: 15
v_call: TRBV4-3

cdr3_aa: CASSPDRAQPQHF
cdr3_nt: TGTGCCAGCAGCCCTGACAGGGCTCAGCCCCAGCATTTT
d_call: TRBD1
clone_size: -
j_call: TRBJ1-5
cdr3_length: 13
v_call: TRBV11-2

cdr3_aa: CASSMASGRASFTDTQYF
cdr3_nt: TGTGCCAGTAGTATGGCCAGCGGGAGGGCCTCTTTCACAGATACGCAGTATTTT
d_call: TRBD2
clone_size: -
j_call: TRBJ2-3
cdr3_length: 18
v_call: TRBV19

cdr3_aa: CASSLEQGIYGYTF
cdr3_nt: TGTGCCAGCAGCTTAGAGCAGGGAATCTATGGCTACACCTTC
d_call: -
clone_size: -
j_call: TRBJ1-2
cdr3_length: 14
v_call: TRBV11-2

cdr3_aa: CASSQETSRETQYF
cdr3_nt: TGTGCCAGCAGCCAAGAAACTAGTCGAGAGACCCAGTACTTC
d_call: -
clone_size: -
j_call: TRBJ2-5
cdr3_length: 14
v_call: TRBV3-1/TRBV3-2

cdr3_aa: CASSTSFATNEKLFF
cdr3_nt: TGTGCCAGTAGTACTTCGTTTGCAACTAATGAAAAACTGTTTTTT
d_call: -
clone_size: -
j_call: TRBJ1-4
cdr3_length: 15
v_call: TRBV19

cdr3_aa: CASSQDSAERGRGYTF
cdr3_nt: TGTGCCAGCAGCCAAGACTCTGCGGAGCGGGGTCGTGGCTACACCTTC
d_call: -
clone_size: -
j_call: TRBJ1-2
cdr3_length: 16
v_call: TRBV3-1/TRBV3-2

cdr3_aa: CASAQGAQSADTQYF
cdr3_nt: TGTGCCAGTGCCCAGGGGGCGCAGAGCGCAGATACGCAGTATTTT
d_call: TRBD1
clone_size: -
j_call: TRBJ2-3
cdr3_length: 15
v_call: TRBV19

cdr3_aa: CASSLSPPSGTNTGELFF
cdr3_nt: TGTGCCAGCAGCTTAAGCCCCCCTAGCGGGACGAACACCGGGGAGCTGTTTTTT
d_call: TRBD2
clone_size: -
j_call: TRBJ2-2
cdr3_length: 18
v_call: TRBV7-2

cdr3_aa: CASSIDRAGANVLTF
cdr3_nt: TGTGCCAGTAGTATAGACAGGGCTGGGGCCAACGTCCTGACTTTC
d_call: -
clone_size: -
j_call: TRBJ2-6
cdr3_length: 15
v_call: TRBV19

cdr3_aa: CASNPSGISSYNEQFF
cdr3_nt: TGTGCCAGTAACCCTAGCGGGATATCCTCCTACAATGAGCAGTTCTTC
d_call: TRBD2
clone_size: -
j_call: TRBJ2-1
cdr3_length: 16
v_call: TRBV19

cdr3_aa: CATRGGSGVGELFF
cdr3_nt: TGCGCCACCAGGGGCGGGAGTGGTGTCGGGGAGCTGTTTTTT
d_call: -
clone_size: -
j_call: TRBJ2-2
cdr3_length: 14
v_call: TRBV4-1

cdr3_aa: CASPSADRGRNTIYF
cdr3_nt: TGTGCCAGCCCAAGCGCGGACAGGGGACGAAACACCATATATTTT
d_call: TRBD1
clone_size: -
j_call: TRBJ1-3
cdr3_length: 15
v_call: TRBV2

cdr3_aa: CASSLGLAPYEQYF
cdr3_nt: TGTGCCAGCAGCCTTGGACTCGCTCCCTACGAGCAGTACTTC
d_call: -
clone_size: -
j_call: TRBJ2-7
cdr3_length: 14
v_call: TRBV7-2

cdr3_aa: CASSESMGRSGANVLTF
cdr3_nt: TGCGCCAGCAGTGAGTCGATGGGCCGCTCTGGGGCCAACGTCCTGACTTTC
d_call: -
clone_size: -
j_call: TRBJ2-6
cdr3_length: 17
v_call: TRBV10-2

cdr3_aa: CATGRLVDSDTQYF
cdr3_nt: TGTGCCACGGGAAGACTCGTGGATTCAGATACGCAGTATTTT
d_call: -
clone_size: -
j_call: TRBJ2-3
cdr3_length: 14
v_call: TRBV19

cdr3_aa: CASSDTEDRVETQYF
cdr3_nt: TGTGCCAGCAGTGATACCGAGGACAGGGTAGAGACCCAGTACTTC
d_call: TRBD1
clone_size: -
j_call: TRBJ2-5
cdr3_length: 15
v_call: TRBV6-1

cdr3_aa: CASSVDQGAYSPLHF
cdr3_nt: TGTGCCAGCAGCGTAGACCAGGGGGCTTATTCACCCCTCCACTTT
d_call: TRBD1
clone_size: few
j_call: TRBJ1-6
cdr3_length: 15
v_call: TRBV9

cdr3_aa: CASSPPNDGDEKLFF
cdr3_nt: TGTGCCAGCTCACCACCGAACGATGGAGATGAAAAACTGTTTTTT
d_call: -
clone_size: once
j_call: TRBJ1-4
cdr3_length: 15
v_call: TRBV18

cdr3_aa: CASSIDVTARGPQHF
cdr3_nt: TGTGCCAGTAGTATAGATGTTACAGCCCGGGGGCCCCAGCATTTT
d_call: -
clone_size: -
j_call: TRBJ1-5
cdr3_length: 15
v_call: TRBV19

cdr3_aa: CASSPSSGEQYF
cdr3_nt: TGTGCCAGCTCACCATCGTCCGGCGAGCAGTACTTC
d_call: -
clone_size: -
j_call: TRBJ2-7
cdr3_length: 12
v_call: TRBV18

cdr3_aa: CASSQDDRGRFGYTF
cdr3_nt: TGTGCCAGCAGCCAAGATGACAGGGGGCGCTTTGGCTACACCTTC
d_call: TRBD1
clone_size: -
j_call: TRBJ1-2
cdr3_length: 15
v_call: TRBV3-1/TRBV3-2

cdr3_aa: CASSLQPGLAVYNEQFF
cdr3_nt: TGTGCCAGCAGCCTGCAGCCGGGACTAGCGGTGTACAATGAGCAGTTCTTC
d_call: TRBD2
clone_size: -
j_call: TRBJ2-1
cdr3_length: 17
v_call: TRBV7-2

cdr3_aa: CAVDGGGYYGYTF
cdr3_nt: TGTGCCGTCGACGGGGGGGGATACTATGGCTACACCTTC
d_call: -
clone_size: -
j_call: TRBJ1-2
cdr3_length: 13
v_call: TRBV19

cdr3_aa: CASREILLRNTIYF
cdr3_nt: TGTGCCAGCAGGGAGATACTGCTGCGGAACACCATATATTTT
d_call: -
clone_size: -
j_call: TRBJ1-3
cdr3_length: 14
v_call: TRBV6-5

cdr3_aa: CASSPHRQGVNTEAFF
cdr3_nt: TGTGCCAGCAGTCCGCACAGACAGGGCGTAAACACTGAAGCTTTCTTT
d_call: TRBD1
clone_size: -
j_call: TRBJ1-1
cdr3_length: 16
v_call: TRBV27

cdr3_aa: CASSLSGTGNTEAFF
cdr3_nt: TGTGCCAGCTCACTATCTGGGACAGGGAACACTGAAGCTTTCTTT
d_call: TRBD1
clone_size: -
j_call: TRBJ1-1
cdr3_length: 15
v_call: TRBV18

cdr3_aa: CASSHPGSGVGLFF
cdr3_nt: TGCGCCAGCAGCCACCCGGGCTCGGGGGTTGGACTGTTTTTT
d_call: -
clone_size: -
j_call: TRBJ1-4
cdr3_length: 14
v_call: TRBV4-1

cdr3_aa: CASSERDRDRGFYEQYF
cdr3_nt: TGCGCCAGCAGTGAGCGAGACAGGGACAGGGGCTTTTACGAGCAGTACTTC
d_call: TRBD1
clone_size: once
j_call: TRBJ2-7
cdr3_length: 17
v_call: TRBV10-1

cdr3_aa: CASSREGQRYNEQFF
cdr3_nt: TGTGCCAGCAGCCGGGAGGGACAGCGATACAATGAGCAGTTCTTC
d_call: -
clone_size: once
j_call: TRBJ2-1
cdr3_length: 15
v_call: TRBV7-3

cdr3_aa: CASSLGGGRYYEQYF
cdr3_nt: TGTGCCAGCAGCTTAGGAGGCGGGAGATACTACGAGCAGTACTTC
d_call: TRBD2
clone_size: -
j_call: TRBJ2-7
cdr3_length: 15
v_call: TRBV7-9

cdr3_aa: CASSQEERLPNSPLHF
cdr3_nt: TGTGCCAGCAGCCAAGAGGAGCGACTACCGAATTCACCCCTCCACTTT
d_call: -
clone_size: -
j_call: TRBJ1-6
cdr3_length: 16
v_call: TRBV4-2

cdr3_aa: CASTFGGTEPYGYTF
cdr3_nt: TGTGCCAGCACCTTCGGAGGGACAGAACCTTATGGCTACACCTTC
d_call: TRBD1
clone_size: -
j_call: TRBJ1-2
cdr3_length: 15
v_call: TRBV7-2

cdr3_aa: CASSLRTGGHTEAFF
cdr3_nt: TGTGCCAGCAGCTTACGGACAGGGGGTCACACTGAAGCTTTCTTT
d_call: TRBD1
clone_size: once
j_call: TRBJ1-1
cdr3_length: 15
v_call: TRBV11-3

cdr3_aa: CASSPRDRAPGLETQYF
cdr3_nt: TGTGCCAGTAGTCCTCGGGACAGGGCCCCCGGTTTGGAGACCCAGTACTTC
d_call: TRBD1
clone_size: -
j_call: TRBJ2-5
cdr3_length: 17
v_call: TRBV19

cdr3_aa: CSASKAGAADTQYF
cdr3_nt: TGCAGTGCTAGTAAAGCGGGAGCGGCAGATACGCAGTATTTT
d_call: TRBD2
clone_size: -
j_call: TRBJ2-3
cdr3_length: 14
v_call: TRBV20-1

cdr3_aa: CASSQDQGKTGNTIYF
cdr3_nt: TGCGCCAGCAGCCAAGATCAGGGAAAGACTGGAAACACCATATATTTT
d_call: -
clone_size: -
j_call: TRBJ1-3
cdr3_length: 16
v_call: TRBV4-1

cdr3_aa: CASLIQGAPGLAGGGELFF
cdr3_nt: TGTGCCAGCTTAATTCAGGGGGCGCCCGGCCTAGCGGGGGGCGGGGAGCTGTTTTTT
d_call: TRBD2
clone_size: -
j_call: TRBJ2-2
cdr3_length: 19
v_call: TRBV2

cdr3_aa: CASSQDPRQPQHF
cdr3_nt: TGCGCCAGCAGCCAAGATCCCAGACAGCCCCAGCATTTT
d_call: -
clone_size: -
j_call: TRBJ1-5
cdr3_length: 13
v_call: TRBV4-3

cdr3_aa: CASSRENYGYTF
cdr3_nt: TGTGCCAGCAGCAGGGAAAACTATGGCTACACCTTC
d_call: -
clone_size: few
j_call: TRBJ1-2
cdr3_length: 12
v_call: TRBV12-3/TRBV12-4

cdr3_aa: CASSLDDPRVADTQYF
cdr3_nt: TGTGCCAGCAGCTTAGATGACCCCCGGGTGGCAGATACGCAGTATTTT
d_call: -
clone_size: once
j_call: TRBJ2-3
cdr3_length: 16
v_call: TRBV11-2